This T cell receptor (beta chain) came from a study of beta chain features in type 1 diabetes. The V end lost 0 bases, the J end lost 4 bases, and 9 bases lay between the germline ends. Germline V gene sequence: CDR1 SGHAT, CDR2 FQNNGV. This CDR3 has 15 amino acids. The isolated RNA, all of it, was reverse transcribed, so expressed TCRB transcripts were what got sequenced. Assay used: immunoSEQ multiplex PCR; TCRdb lists only in-frame clones, some missing. Of hundreds of thousands of clones in the sample, roughly 12% are singletons; the top ten hold roughly 0.015%. This clonotype was sampled from a man younger than 35 in good health. Sequenced material: naive CD4+ T cells from blood. The chain has TRBV11-2 and TRBJ1-4; D is unresolved. CDR3 DNA: TGTGCCAGCAGCTTAGACGGGGTTAGTAATGAAAAACTGTTTTTT. Translation: CASSLDGVSNEKLFF.